The 26 T cell receptor beta chains presented below share a single source sample, sequenced in a study of shared clonotypes between healthy human individuals. Some clones are missing from TCRdb's copy, which holds only in-frame ones; the method was immunoSEQ multiplex PCR. Of millions of clones in the sample, 85% to 95% were seen once. Specimen: naive CD4+ T cells sorted from blood. The subset was: CD45RA+ positively selected. Receptor source: a man between 18 and 35 years old in good health.

The J gene is TRBJ2-5, the V gene TRBV6-5, with TRBD2 matching over 7 bases. Looked up from germline, CDR1 is MNHEY and CDR2 is SVGAGI. V was clipped by 2 bases and J by 7 bases; unmatched bases: 7. The CDR3 length is 14 residues. The chain's CDR3 is CASSYKYPGGTQYF. In nucleotides, the CDR3 is TGTGCCAGCAGTTACAAGTATCCGGGGGGGACCCAGTACTTC.

Turning to this clone: The sample holds other DNA sequences that translate to the same CDR3. V is TRBV6-1 and J is TRBJ2-1; D ambiguous. The CDR3 length is 14 residues. CDR1 is MNHNS, CDR2 SASEGT, per germline. V gave up 4 bases and J gave up 1 base, with 8 bases separating them. The CDR3 protein is CASSVGSSYNEQFF. The DNA for the CDR3 is TGTGCCAGCAGTGTGGGATCGTCCTACAATGAGCAGTTCTTC.

This chain uses TRBV6-5 with TRBJ1-1; D might be TRBD1 (5 bases). This CDR3 region has 13 residues. The V end lost 7 bases, the J end lost 4 bases, and 13 bases lay between the germline ends. Germline CDR1 and CDR2: MNHEY and SVGAGI. The CDR3 here is CASTGEGSTEAFF. The CDR3 nucleotides are TGTGCCAGCACCGGGGAGGGGAGCACTGAAGCTTTCTTT.

The rearrangement links TRBV4-3 to TRBJ1-2; TRBD1 matches at 8 bases. The length of the CDR3 is 15 residues. Germline CDR1 and CDR2: LGHNA and YSLEER. V lost 0 bases, J lost 5 bases, and 5 bases stayed unmatched. As DNA, the CDR3 is TGCGCCAGCAGCCAAGAACAGGGGGGTGTATATGGCTACACCTTC. This translates into CASSQEQGGVYGYTF.

On this clone itself: Other DNA variants within this sample encode the same CDR3. The chain joins TRBV19 to TRBJ2-5; possibly TRBD1 for D (5 bases). Per germline, CDR1 LNHDA and CDR2 SQIVND (reference sequence). Trimming cost V 3 bases and J 4 bases, with 6 bases left between them. This CDR3 contains 12 residues. CDR3 region: CASSIQGETQYF. CDR3 nucleotides: TGTGCCAGTAGTATCCAGGGAGAGACCCAGTACTTC.

The rearrangement joins TRBV7-9 to TRBJ2-7, with D perhaps matching TRBD1 or TRBD2 (5 bases each). The CDR3 spans 14 residues. Germline CDR1 reads SEHNR; CDR2 reads FQNEAQ (reference sequence). Between the trimmed V and J ends, which lost 6 bases and 2 bases, there was a span of 14 bases. This chain's CDR3 is CASRTMGETYEQYF. CDR3 nucleotides: TGTGCCAGCAGAACCATGGGGGAAACCTACGAGCAGTACTTC.

This clone was picked up one time. Here the CDR3 reads CTITSGGALETQYF. The CDR3 bases are TGCACCATAACTAGCGGGGGGGCGTTGGAGACCCAGTACTTC. The chain couples TRBV29-1 to TRBJ2-5; 13 bases match TRBD2. Looked up from germline, CDR1 is SQVTM and CDR2 is ANQGSEA. This CDR3 has 14 residues.

This sequence joins TRBV10-3 and TRBJ1-5, with 7 nucleotides matching TRBD1. The CDR3 has 14 residues. J lost 0 bases, V lost 10 bases, and 6 bases had no gene match. Per the germline V gene, CDR1 is ENHRY and CDR2 is SYGVKD. The CDR3 nucleotides read TGTGCCACCAGGGGGATTCATAGCAATCAGCCCCAGCATTTT. Residues: CATRGIHSNQPQHF.

To note about this clone: At one boundary the junction diverges from the germline segment, which might be a read error. Other DNA sequences in this sample translate to the same CDR3. This rearrangement joins TRBV18 to TRBJ2-7; D unresolved. The CDR3 is 14 amino acids. Germline V gene lookup returns CDR1 KGHSH and CDR2 LQKENI. The CDR3: CASSPPGRNYEQYF. The DNA for the CDR3 is TGTGCCAGCTCCCCACCCGGGCGGAACTACGAGCAGTACTTC.

This clone was seen a single time. The rearrangement joins TRBV21-1 to TRBJ2-7; the listed D gene, TRBD2, was not tested against the DNA. TRBV21-1 is described as a pseudogene. CDR3 size: 14 residues. CDR3 loop: CASSNPPPGRGIGF. CDR3 coding DNA: TGTGCCAGCAGCAATCCCCCCCCGGGGCGGGGGATCGGTTTC.

This clone was seen at least ten times. Other DNA sequences within the sample encode an identical CDR3. The chain links TRBV10-3 to TRBJ1-3, with 7 bases fitting TRBD1. The CDR3 runs to 16 residues. V was clipped by 4 bases and J by 0 bases; unmatched bases: 6. Germline CDR1 ENHRY, CDR2 SYGVKD. The CDR3 sequence is CAISGTGQLSGNTIYF. Written as DNA, the CDR3 is TGTGCCATCAGTGGGACAGGCCAACTCTCTGGAAACACCATATATTTT.

This chain links TRBV30 with TRBJ2-5, with 9 nucleotides matching TRBD2. The CDR3 is 15 residues long. From germline, CDR1 is GTSNPN and CDR2 SVGIG (reference sequence). V lost 5 bases, J lost 2 bases, and 9 bases stayed unmatched. The CDR3 DNA reads as TGTGCCTGGGGGCCTGGACTAGCGTATCAAGAGACCCAGTACTTC. The encoded protein is CAWGPGLAYQETQYF.

V is TRBV10-1 and J is TRBJ2-1, with TRBD2 matching over 8 bases. The CDR3 runs 15 residues. Germline CDR1 is WNHNN and CDR2 is SYGVQD (reference sequence). After removal of 0 bases from V and 10 bases from J, the junction contained 8 bases not matched to a gene. Here the CDR3 DNA reads TGCGCCAGCAGTGAGTCTCCGGGGGGGCCGGCCGAGCAGTTCTTC. Translated, it gives CASSESPGGPAEQFF.

Worth noting for this clone: This sample also contains other DNA sequences that code for the same CDR3. V is TRBV4-3 and J is TRBJ2-3; 12 bases are a match to TRBD2. The ends lost 3 bases at V and 3 bases at J; junction bases unmatched: 1. Germline lookup yields CDR1 LGHNA and CDR2 YSLEER. This CDR3 spans 15 amino acids. For the CDR3, the DNA is TGCGCCAGCAGCCAGACTAGCGGGAGTACAGATACGCAGTATTTT. As protein: CASSQTSGSTDTQYF.

V and J are TRBV19 and TRBJ2-2; D may be TRBD1 (6 bases). The CDR3 runs 15 residues. Trimming stripped 4 bases from V and 5 bases from J, with 14 bases between. CDR1 and CDR2 from the germline V gene are LNHDA and SQIVND (reference sequence). CDR3 residues: CASSTSTQGTGELFF. In nucleotides, the CDR3 is TGTGCCAGTAGTACAAGCACACAGGGAACCGGGGAGCTGTTTTTT.

V gene TRBV18 combines with J gene TRBJ2-1; 10 bases agree with TRBD2. Germline loops: CDR1 KGHSH, CDR2 LQKENI. The V segment lost 0 bases and the J segment 7 bases; nucleotides outside the gene matches: 6. CDR3 length: 16 residues. The CDR3 DNA reads TGTGCCAGCTCACCACCACTAGCGGGAATTGAGAATGAGCAGTTCTTC. Protein sequence: CASSPPLAGIENEQFF. Full variable domain (rest looked up from reference TRBV18 and TRBJ2-1): NAGVMQNPRHLVRRRGQEARLRCSPMKGHSHVYWYRQLPEEGLKFMVYLQKENIIDESGMPKERFSAEFPKEGPSILRIQQVVRGDSAAYFCASSPPLAGIENEQFFGPGTRLTVL.

This chain uses TRBV19 with TRBJ2-7; 8 bases agree with TRBD1. Looked up from germline, CDR1 is LNHDA and CDR2 is SQIVND (reference sequence). The CDR3 contains 13 residues. J gave up 7 bases and V 8 bases, and 10 bases lay outside the gene matches. The CDR3 DNA sequence: TGTGCCAGTGGGGGACAGGTGGTTTTGGAGCAGTACTTC. It specifies CASGGQVVLEQYF.

The CDR3 sequence is CAISHTGNTDTQYF. CDR3 nucleotide sequence: TGTGCCATCAGCCACACAGGAAACACAGATACGCAGTATTTT. The chain uses TRBV10-3 and TRBJ2-3; TRBD1 is a possible D gene (5 bases). The CDR3 spans 14 residues. V was cut by 6 bases and J by 2 bases, with 12 bases left in between. Looked up from germline, CDR1 is ENHRY and CDR2 is SYGVKD.

Of note for this clone: This CDR3 is also generated by other DNA sequences in the sample. The genes are TRBV18 and TRBJ2-7; D tentatively fits TRBD1 or TRBD2 (5 bases each). V gave up 6 bases and J gave up 1 base, with 13 bases separating them. CDR1 is KGHSH and CDR2 is LQKENI in the germline V gene. The CDR3 spans 14 residues. The CDR3 reads CASSPGTASYEQYF. CDR3 coding DNA: TGTGCCAGCTCCCCCGGGACGGCTTCCTACGAGCAGTACTTC.

V and J are TRBV28 and TRBJ2-3; TRBD2 matches at 10 bases. The CDR3 has 13 amino acids. Germline V gives CDR1 MDHEN, CDR2 SYDVKM. V was clipped by 6 bases and J by 4 bases; unmatched bases: 1. The CDR3 DNA reads as TGTGCCAGCAGAGCGGGGGGGCCAGATACGCAGTATTTT. As protein: CASRAGGPDTQYF.

The chain has TRBV28 and TRBJ1-2; the match to TRBD1 covers 9 bases. Germline-derived CDR1 and CDR2 are MDHEN and SYDVKM. J gave up 5 bases and V 6 bases, and 7 bases lay outside the gene matches. The CDR3 has 14 amino acids. The CDR3 is CASRPPGQGYGYTF. CDR3 bases: TGTGCCAGCAGACCTCCGGGACAGGGATATGGCTACACCTTC.

Of note for this clone: Different DNA sequences within this sample yield the same CDR3. The chain recombines TRBV18 with TRBJ2-7; D unclear. The CDR3 extends over 14 amino acids. Trimming pared 2 bases from V and 0 bases from J, leaving 8 bases between. Germline V gene lookup returns CDR1 KGHSH and CDR2 LQKENI. CDR3 loop: CASSPGPSSYEQYF. The CDR3 nucleotides read TGTGCCAGCTCACCAGGACCCAGCTCCTACGAGCAGTACTTC.

V gene TRBV30 combines with J gene TRBJ2-3; 8 nucleotides line up with TRBD2. V was clipped by 0 bases and J by 3 bases; unmatched bases: 8. The germline gives CDR1 GTSNPN, CDR2 SVGIG (reference sequence). This CDR3 comprises 16 residues. CDR3 sequence: CAWSVGGGGHTDTQYF. The CDR3 region has the DNA TGTGCCTGGAGTGTGGGTGGCGGGGGGCATACAGATACGCAGTATTTT.

Worth noting for this clone: This specimen includes other DNA sequences encoding the same CDR3. The rearrangement uses TRBV6-1 and TRBJ1-2; a possible D gene is TRBD1 (5 bases). The germline gives CDR1 MNHNS, CDR2 SASEGT. This CDR3 region has 13 residues. Trimming removed 6 bases from V and 2 bases from J, with 10 bases in between. The CDR3 region has the DNA TGTGCCAGCAGCGCGGGGGGGAACTATGGCTACACCTTC. Translation: CASSAGGNYGYTF.

This rearrangement joins TRBV28 to TRBJ1-2; D not certain. CDR1 and CDR2 (germline): MDHEN, SYDVKM. Trimming stripped 10 bases from V and 8 bases from J, with 20 bases between. This CDR3 has 13 residues. The CDR3 nucleotides read TGTGCCACCCAACCCATGCTTGACGGAGGCTACACCTTC. Protein product: CATQPMLDGGYTF.

The J gene is TRBJ2-1, the V gene TRBV2; 8 nucleotides line up with TRBD2. Trimming took 7 bases from V and 5 from J; bases not matched to a gene: 4. CDR3 length: 13 amino acids. Germline assignment: CDR1 SNHLY and CDR2 FYNNEI. The CDR3 region is CASKAGADNEQFF. The DNA for the CDR3 is TGTGCCAGCAAAGCGGGAGCGGACAATGAGCAGTTCTTC.